The 26 T cell receptor beta chains below were found in one sample sequenced in a study of T-cell reconstitution after alpha-beta-depleted transplantation in children. Library preparation (for TCRbeta) was performed with unique molecular identifiers. One entry per CDR3 protein, called by TCRdb with MiXCR from the PCR reads. The sample contains about 100,000 distinct CDR3 sequences, 5% to 7% of which appear only once. The starting material was PBMCs, mostly from graft donor cells, obtained 360 days after TCRalphabeta/CD19-depleted stem cell transplant. Source of these receptors: a male patient aged 2 to 10 who had a stem cell transplant for acute lymphoblastic leukemia, so the T cells may come from the graft donor.

The chain uses TRBV6-2 or TRBV6-3 and TRBJ2-7; TRBD1 aligns across 7 bases. After removal of 1 base from V and 6 bases from J, the junction contained 9 bases not matched to a gene. Per germline, CDR1 MNHEY and CDR2 SVGEGT. The length of the CDR3 is 15 residues. The CDR3 sequence is CASSYWKMTGSEQYF. For the CDR3, the DNA is TGTGCCAGCAGTTACTGGAAGATGACAGGGAGCGAGCAGTACTTC.

This chain joins TRBV7-2 and TRBJ2-4; no clear D gene. There are 15 residues in the CDR3. Germline loops: CDR1 SGHTA, CDR2 FQGNSA. V shed 1 base and J shed 0 bases, with 7 bases lying between them. The CDR3 sequence: CASSLVGIAKNIQYF. The CDR3 region has the DNA TGTGCCAGCAGCTTAGTAGGAATAGCCAAAAACATTCAGTACTTC.

The chain joins TRBV7-9 to TRBJ2-5; D unclear. Germline V lookup: CDR1 SEHNR, CDR2 FQNEAQ (reference sequence). The CDR3 contains 15 residues. V dropped 0 bases and J dropped 4 bases, with 12 bases sitting between them. Here the CDR3 DNA reads TGTGCCAGCAGCTTAGCGGGCAGTTGGGGAGAGACCCAGTACTTC. The encoded protein is CASSLAGSWGETQYF.

This clonotype has at least ten counts. Written as DNA, the CDR3 is TGCGCCAGCAGCCAAGTCGCAGGGGAGGTTGAAGCTTTCTTT. The encoded protein is CASSQVAGEVEAFF. The chain employs TRBV4-3 and TRBJ1-1; a possible D gene is TRBD1 (6 bases). V was shortened by 1 base and J by 7 bases, with 13 bases between the two germline ends. The CDR3 spans 14 residues. CDR1 LGHNA and CDR2 YSLEER come from the germline V gene.

This clonotype was recorded at least ten times. J is TRBJ2-7 and V is TRBV5-1, with TRBD2 identical over 7 bases. Germline-derived CDR1 and CDR2 are SGHRS and YFSETQ. CDR3 length equals 12 residues. After removal of 4 bases from V and 4 bases from J, the junction contained 2 bases not matched to a gene. CDR3 sequence: CASSDGRYEQYF. In DNA, the CDR3 is TGCGCCAGCAGCGACGGGAGGTACGAGCAGTACTTC.

This clonotype was seen ten or more times. J is TRBJ2-5 and V is TRBV5-6, with D unclear. There are 13 residues in the CDR3. Looked up from germline, CDR1 is SGHDT and CDR2 is YYEEEE. V was shortened by 2 bases and J by 2 bases, with 7 bases between the two germline ends. CDR3 amino acids: CASSFYRQETQYF. CDR3 coding DNA: TGTGCCAGCAGCTTCTATAGACAAGAGACCCAGTACTTC. Full variable domain (outside the CDR3, taken from reference TRBV5-6 and TRBJ2-5): DAGVTQSPTHLIKTRGQQVTLRCSPKSGHDTVSWYQQALGQGPQFIFQYYEEEERQRGNFPDRFSGHQFPNYSSELNVNALLLGDSALYLCASSFYRQETQYFGPGTRLLVL.

This clonotype was seen many times. The rearrangement links TRBV20-1 to TRBJ2-1, with TRBD2 as a possible D gene (6 bases). Deletions cut 1 base from V and 1 base from J, with 11 bases between. The CDR3 is made up of 15 amino acids. The germline CDR1 and CDR2 sequences are DFQATT and SNEGSKA (reference sequence). As DNA, the CDR3 is TGCAGTGCTAGAGCCTGGGACTTATCCTACAATGAGCAGTTCTTC. It is translated as CSARAWDLSYNEQFF.

Points on this clonotype: A much larger clone lies a single base off, so this may be a read error. This sequence joins TRBV27 and TRBJ2-5; a possible D gene is TRBD1 (6 bases). Germline lookup yields CDR1 MNHEY and CDR2 SMNVEV (reference sequence). V dropped 7 bases and J dropped 0 bases, with 12 bases sitting between them. The CDR3 totals 14 residues. The CDR3 bases are TGTGCCAGCACCACGACAGGCTACCAAGAGACCCAGTACTTC. It yields the protein CASTTTGYQETQYF.

The chain combines TRBV10-3 with TRBJ2-7; TRBD1 or TRBD2 may be the D gene (5 bases each). CDR3 length: 21 amino acids. V lost 0 bases to trimming and J lost 0 bases, with 27 bases between them. The germline V gene encodes CDR1 ENHRY and CDR2 SYGVKD. The CDR3 region is CAISESKSGGEASRLSYEQYF. The CDR3 DNA follows: TGTGCCATCAGTGAGTCGAAAAGTGGGGGTGAGGCAAGCCGACTCTCCTACGAGCAGTACTTC.

In its sample, this clonotype was seen a few times. The gene calls are TRBV19 and TRBJ2-7, with 11 bases fitting TRBD1. This CDR3 comprises 14 residues. Unmatched junction bases numbered 1, after V lost 4 bases and J lost 2 bases. Germline V gene lookup returns CDR1 LNHDA and CDR2 SQIVND (reference sequence). This CDR3 is CASSRGQGAYEQYF. In DNA form, the CDR3 reads TGTGCCAGTAGTAGGGGACAGGGGGCCTACGAGCAGTACTTC.

The gene calls are TRBV18 and TRBJ2-5, with D possibly being TRBD2 (5 bases). Germline V gene sequence: CDR1 KGHSH, CDR2 LQKENI. V was pared by 4 bases and J by 2 bases, with 5 bases between. This CDR3 region has 12 residues. CDR3 protein: CASSREQETQYF. For the CDR3, the DNA is TGTGCCAGCTCACGGGAGCAAGAGACCCAGTACTTC.

This clonotype has just a few counts. V usage is TRBV20-1 and J usage is TRBJ2-7; a possible D gene is TRBD1 (8 bases). V was trimmed by 6 bases and J by 4 bases, leaving 19 bases between them. Germline values: CDR1 DFQATT, CDR2 SNEGSKA (reference sequence). The CDR3 has 14 residues. The CDR3 DNA follows: TGCAGTGCCACCAGGGGGCGGGGGCCTTACGAGCAGTACTTC. It yields the protein CSATRGRGPYEQYF.

This chain connects TRBV6-2 or TRBV6-3 to TRBJ2-7; no definite D call. There are 12 residues in the CDR3. Trimming left V 7 bases short and J 7 bases short, with 14 bases between. CDR1 is MNHEY and CDR2 is SVGEGT in the germline V gene. CDR3 bases: TGTGCCAGCACGTCTAAAGGGAAGGAGCAGTACTTC. Amino acid sequence: CASTSKGKEQYF.

In this sample, this clonotype turned up once. The genes are TRBV30 and TRBJ2-5; 7 nucleotides agree with TRBD1. The CDR3 is made up of 15 amino acids. Looked up from germline, CDR1 is GTSNPN and CDR2 is SVGIG (reference sequence). J was trimmed by 4 bases and V by 2 bases; bases with no gene match: 10. This CDR3 is CAWSPRQGSGETQYF. The CDR3 DNA follows: TGTGCCTGGAGTCCACGACAGGGATCGGGAGAGACCCAGTACTTC.

This clonotype was picked up a small number of times. The chain uses TRBV7-9 and TRBJ2-5; D is ambiguous. V was cut by 6 bases and J by 4 bases, with 12 bases left in between. In germline, CDR1 is SEHNR, CDR2 FQNEAQ (reference sequence). This CDR3 contains 13 residues. The DNA of the CDR3 is TGTGCCAGCAGTCCCCCCGGAAGAGAGACCCAGTACTTC. Residues: CASSPPGRETQYF. Looking up the rest from reference TRBV7-9 and TRBJ2-5 gives the full variable domain: DTGVSQNPRHKITKRGQNVTFRCDPISEHNRLYWYRQTLGQGPEFLTYFQNEAQLEKSRLLSDRFSAERPKGSFSTLEIQRTEQGDSAMYLCASSPPGRETQYFGPGTRLLVL.

This clonotype was picked up many times. This chain links TRBV6-5 with TRBJ2-3; possibly TRBD2 for D (6 bases). Germline CDR1 reads MNHEY; CDR2 reads SVGAGI. Trimming stripped 3 bases from V and 5 bases from J, with 18 bases between. The CDR3 is 16 residues long. The CDR3 DNA follows: TGTGCCAGCAGTTATACGCGGGATCCATTGGTAGATACGCAGTATTTT. The encoded protein is CASSYTRDPLVDTQYF.

This clonotype was detected many times. V gene TRBV20-1 combines with J gene TRBJ2-7; D unclear. The CDR3 has 14 residues. Germline V lookup: CDR1 DFQATT, CDR2 SNEGSKA (reference sequence). Trimming stripped 6 bases from V and 4 bases from J, with 19 bases between. The CDR3 protein is CSAPYRQRLYEQYF. DNA for the CDR3: TGCAGTGCCCCGTACCGTCAGAGGCTTTACGAGCAGTACTTC.

This clonotype was seen a handful of times. The chain is built from TRBV24-1 and TRBJ2-3; a weak D match, TRBD1 (5 bases). Per the germline V gene, CDR1 is KGHDR and CDR2 is SFDVKD. Trimming stripped 8 bases from V and 4 bases from J, with 6 bases between. This CDR3 has 11 amino acids. The chain's CDR3 is CATKGADTQYF. The CDR3 DNA is TGTGCCACCAAAGGGGCAGATACGCAGTATTTT.

There are many counts of this clonotype. The CDR3 DNA follows: TGTGCCAGCAGTCATAACAATCAGCCCCAGCATTTT. Translating gives CASSHNNQPQHF. The J gene is TRBJ1-5, the V gene TRBV27; D unresolved. Between the trimmed V and J ends, which lost 5 bases and 3 bases, there was a span of 5 bases. The CDR3 contains 12 residues. CDR1 is MNHEY and CDR2 is SMNVEV in the germline V gene (reference sequence).

V usage is TRBV11-2 and J usage is TRBJ2-1, with 8 bases aligning to TRBD2. This CDR3 spans 18 amino acids. Germline CDR1 SGHAT, CDR2 FQNNGV. V was clipped by 0 bases and J by 10 bases; unmatched bases: 17. CDR3 sequence (DNA): TGTGCCAGCAGCTTAGAAACTTGGAGCGGGGGCTATCAATCGGAGCAGTTCTTC. Amino acid sequence: CASSLETWSGGYQSEQFF. The full variable domain, completed using reference TRBV11-2 and TRBJ2-1, is EAGVAQSPRYKIIEKRQSVAFWCNPISGHATLYWYQQILGQGPKLLIQFQNNGVVDDSQLPKDRFSAERLKGVDSTLKIQPAKLEDSAVYLCASSLETWSGGYQSEQFFGPGTRLTVL.

This clonotype was seen many times. The chain combines TRBV13 with TRBJ2-7, with 7 bases lining up with TRBD1. The CDR3 spans 16 residues. Germline V gene lookup returns CDR1 PRHDT and CDR2 FYEKMQ (reference sequence). Trimming at V came to 5 bases and at J to 3 bases, leaving 13 bases not matched to a gene. CDR3 sequence (DNA): TGTGCCAGCAGCCCCGGGACAGCACTCTCACTCTACGAGCAGTACTTC. This gives the protein CASSPGTALSLYEQYF.

This clonotype was found a few times. This chain joins TRBV6-2 or TRBV6-3 and TRBJ2-7, with 10 bases fitting TRBD1. CDR1 and CDR2 from the germline V gene are MNHEY and SVGEGT. The V gene end was trimmed by 1 base and the J gene end by 2 bases; junction bases not matched to a gene: 5. This CDR3 has 16 amino acids. DNA of the CDR3: TGTGCCAGCAGTTACTGGGACAGGGGTTCGACCTACGAGCAGTACTTC. Translation: CASSYWDRGSTYEQYF.

This clonotype was seen many times. V usage is TRBV2 and J usage is TRBJ2-1; 7 nucleotides agree with TRBD2. CDR1 SNHLY and CDR2 FYNNEI come from the germline V gene. V lost 6 bases to trimming and J lost 6 bases; unmatched junction nucleotides: 17. The CDR3 length is 17 residues. The CDR3: CASRALAGVPPRNEQFF. CDR3 DNA: TGTGCCAGCAGGGCCCTGGCGGGAGTACCCCCCCGCAATGAGCAGTTCTTC.

This clonotype has more than one count but fewer than ten. V gene TRBV27 combines with J gene TRBJ1-2; D remains ambiguous. Trimming took 5 bases from V and 2 from J, leaving 9 bases between them. This CDR3 has 13 amino acids. The germline gives CDR1 MNHEY, CDR2 SMNVEV (reference sequence). In DNA, the CDR3 is TGTGCCAGCAGTCCGGCTGGGAACTATGGCTACACCTTC. Residues: CASSPAGNYGYTF.

This clonotype was picked up many times. The chain is built from TRBV7-6 and TRBJ2-5, with a possible D match to TRBD1 (5 bases). Per the germline V gene, CDR1 is SGHVS and CDR2 is FNYEAQ. The germline V and J ends were trimmed by 2 bases and 3 bases, with 16 bases remaining between them. The CDR3 extends over 16 amino acids. The CDR3 DNA reads as TGTGCCAGCAGCTTAAGGGGCGACCCGACAGAAGAGACCCAGTACTTC. Translating gives CASSLRGDPTEETQYF.

This clonotype was seen a few times. DNA of the CDR3: TGTGCCAGCAGCACTCGGGACAGGCCGGCGGGAGATACGCAGTATTTT. Translating it yields CASSTRDRPAGDTQYF. The chain uses TRBV21-1 and TRBJ2-3; TRBD1 was called by the table and not checked on the DNA. TRBV21-1 is classified as a pseudogene. This CDR3 is 16 amino acids long.